This TCR beta chain derives from a study of cytomegalovirus exposure and HLA in healthy donors. General study points: The classifier, whose performance was assessed in both the original and validation cohorts, reportedly diagnosed cytomegalovirus status with high specificity and sensitivity.

With regard to this clone: The antigen is undetermined.

TCRdb's copy holds only in-frame clones and misses some; the assay was immunoSEQ multiplex PCR. The sample records some 150,000 clones, roughly 87% being singletons. The clonotype comes from a man aged 18-30 years in good health and CMV-seropositive. Source material: PBMCs.

CDR3 coding DNA: TGTGCCAGCTCACCAGAGACTGAAGCTTTCTTT. Its protein product is CASSPETEAFF. The rearrangement uses TRBV18 and TRBJ1-1; no clear D. Trimming left V 2 bases short and J 5 bases short, with 3 bases between. This CDR3 has 11 residues. Germline values: CDR1 KGHSH, CDR2 LQKENI.